The subject of this entry is one T cell receptor beta chain. Enrolment of Seattle patients took place during active infection, and they were followed longitudinally. Sequencing was performed with immunoSEQ multiplex PCR; in TCRdb, only in-frame clones are kept and a portion is missing. The sample has 300,000 or so clones, 90% seen once. The data belong to a study of blood T cell repertoires in COVID-19. Whole-study context: Collection of acute and convalescent COVID-19 samples took place in the United States, Italy and Spain.

Material: peripheral blood. The sequence was obtained from a woman in her 30s with COVID-19, enrolled during active disease.

DNA of the CDR3: TGTGCCAGCAGCCAAAGCCATAACCGGGACAAAGTAGACTACGAGCAGTACTTC. It specifies CASSQSHNRDKVDYEQYF. The gene calls are TRBV3-1 (or the pseudogene TRBV3-2) and TRBJ2-7, with D perhaps matching TRBD1 (6 bases). This CDR3 spans 18 amino acids. V shed 2 bases and J shed 3 bases, with 23 bases lying between them. Germline V gives CDR1 LGHDT, CDR2 YNNKEL (reference sequence).